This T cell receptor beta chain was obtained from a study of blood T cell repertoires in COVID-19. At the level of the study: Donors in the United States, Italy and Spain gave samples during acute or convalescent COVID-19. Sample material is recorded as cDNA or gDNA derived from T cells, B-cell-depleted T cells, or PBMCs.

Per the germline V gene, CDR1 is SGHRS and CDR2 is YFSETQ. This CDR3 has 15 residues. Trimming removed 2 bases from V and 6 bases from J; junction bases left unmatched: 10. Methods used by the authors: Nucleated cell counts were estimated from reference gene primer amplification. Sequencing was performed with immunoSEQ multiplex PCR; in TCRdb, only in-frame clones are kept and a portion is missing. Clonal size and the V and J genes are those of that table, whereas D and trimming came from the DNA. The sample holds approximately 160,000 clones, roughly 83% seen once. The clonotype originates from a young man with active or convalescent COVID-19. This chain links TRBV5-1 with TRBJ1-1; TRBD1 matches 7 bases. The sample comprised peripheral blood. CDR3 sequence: CASSFTQTGFAEAFF. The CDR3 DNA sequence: TGCGCCAGCAGCTTCACCCAGACAGGGTTTGCTGAAGCTTTCTTT.